The 8 T cell receptor beta chains given below trace back to one sample, sequenced in a study of persistence of HIV-infected CD4 T cells. Overlapping HIV-1 Gag 15-mer peptides at 0.85 to 1 ug per peptide per mL were used. Sorting selected CD4+ T cells upregulating both CD40 ligand and CD69. The immunoSEQ assay was version 4, run in survey mode. Using immunoSEQ multiplex PCR, the repertoire was profiled, and TCRdb retains in-frame clones only, with some absent. The table shows approximately 25,000 clones, with about 74% occurring only once. Their recognized antigens are unknown. The sequenced sample was CD4+ T cells sorted from PBMCs after roughly 19-hour stimulation, obtained from a patient who received antiretroviral therapy. The receptors were sampled from an adult man with HIV who was CMV-seropositive.

In its sample, this clone was seen once. This rearrangement joins TRBV7-3 to TRBJ1-1; no definite D call. The CDR3 extends over 17 amino acids. The V end lost 0 bases, the J end lost 1 base, and 15 bases lay between the germline ends. Looked up from germline, CDR1 is SGHTA and CDR2 is FQGTGA. CDR3 sequence reads: CASSLTGGNVGNTEAFF. Here the CDR3 DNA reads TGTGCCAGCAGCTTAACGGGTGGGAACGTGGGGAACACTGAAGCTTTCTTT.

The rearrangement links TRBV7-6 to TRBJ2-1; D possibly corresponds to TRBD1 (6 bases). The CDR3 has 17 residues. V lost 5 bases and J 8 bases, leaving 25 bases between the germline ends. Germline loops: CDR1 SGHVS, CDR2 FNYEAQ. The CDR3, as DNA: TGTGCCAGCAGCAAACAGGGACGGTCATGGTCTGAGTATGAGCAGTTCTTC. Translation: CASSKQGRSWSEYEQFF.

The chain is built from TRBV19 and TRBJ2-3, with 7 bases aligning to TRBD1. Trimming at V came to 1 base and at J to 6 bases, leaving 10 bases not matched to a gene. The germline gives CDR1 LNHDA, CDR2 SQIVND (reference sequence). This CDR3 is built from 16 residues. The CDR3 DNA follows: TGTGCCAGTAGTATAGGGACAGGCCAACATAGGGATACGCAGTATTTT. It translates to CASSIGTGQHRDTQYF. Looking up the rest from reference TRBV19 and TRBJ2-3 gives the full variable domain: DGGITQSPKYLFRKEGQNVTLSCEQNLNHDAMYWYRQDPGQGLRLIYYSQIVNDFQKGDIAEGYSVSREKKESFPLTVTSAQKNPTAFYLCASSIGTGQHRDTQYFGPGTRLTVL.

The CDR3 protein is CAIGRSVLADLRKQYF. The CDR3, as DNA: TGTGCCATCGGGAGGTCAGTACTAGCGGATCTACGTAAGCAGTACTTC. J is TRBJ2-7 and V is TRBV10-3; 8 nucleotides align to TRBD2. This CDR3 has 16 amino acids. Looked up from germline, CDR1 is ENHRY and CDR2 is SYGVKD. The V and J ends lost 8 bases and 8 bases, in that order; junction bases with no gene match: 20.

The chain links TRBV28 to TRBJ2-3, with 11 bases aligning to TRBD2. CDR3 length: 18 amino acids. CDR1 and CDR2 from the germline V gene are MDHEN and SYDVKM. The V segment lost 4 bases and the J segment 2 bases; nucleotides outside the gene matches: 11. The CDR3, as DNA: TGTGCCAGCAGTTCGCGTCCCGGGACTAGCGGATTCACAGATACGCAGTATTTT. This codes for CASSSRPGTSGFTDTQYF. The variable domain in full, completed from reference TRBV28 and TRBJ2-3, reads DVKVTQSSRYLVKRTGEKVFLECVQDMDHENMFWYRQDPGLGLRLIYFSYDVKMKEKGDIPEGYSVSREKKERFSLILESASTNQTSMYLCASSSRPGTSGFTDTQYFGPGTRLTVL.

This chain links TRBV19 with TRBJ1-5; weak D call: TRBD1 (5 bases). Germline CDR1 and CDR2: LNHDA and SQIVND (reference sequence). The CDR3 loop spans 15 amino acids. V was shortened by 5 bases and J by 8 bases, with 19 bases between the two germline ends. The CDR3 coding sequence is TGTGCCAGTAGTCCCTCGGGACGAATAGGGGAGCCCCAGCATTTT. Its protein product is CASSPSGRIGEPQHF.

The chain links TRBV6-1 to TRBJ2-2; 7 bases agree with TRBD1. V was pared by 2 bases and J by 6 bases, with 6 bases of the junction left unmatched. This CDR3 is built from 15 residues. The germline CDR1 and CDR2 sequences are MNHNS and SASEGT. The CDR3 spells CASSEYDRVPGELFF. As DNA, the CDR3 is TGTGCCAGCAGTGAATACGACAGGGTCCCCGGGGAGCTGTTTTTT.

The chain is built from TRBV15 and TRBJ2-7, with TRBD1 identical over 7 bases. The CDR3 loop spans 16 amino acids. Germline CDR1 reads LNHNV; CDR2 reads YYDKDF (reference sequence). J was trimmed by 2 bases and V by 5 bases; bases with no gene match: 12. Here the CDR3 DNA reads TGTGCCACCAGCCGCTTGACAGGGACGAAGGCCTACGAGCAGTACTTC. Translation: CATSRLTGTKAYEQYF.